This T cell receptor beta chain was identified in a study of T cells in Graves' hyperthyroidism and ophthalmopathy. TCR beta CDR3 region amplification was performed from RNA transcripts. The HTBI set primed first-round TCR CDR3 RT-PCR. From the multiplex PCR reads, TCRdb called clonotypes with MiXCR, one entry per CDR3 protein. There are some 320,000 distinct CDR3 sequences in the sample; about 13% occur only once, and 34% lies in the top ten. The sample holds many counts of this clonotype. The antigen is undetermined. The germline gives CDR1 SNHLY, CDR2 FYNNEI. The ends lost 1 base at V and 1 base at J; junction bases unmatched: 3. The CDR3 runs to 15 residues. Study-wide results and limits: Most thyroid clonotypes that were expanded above 0.001 also turned up in blood.

The sequence came from a woman in her thirties or forties with Graves' ophthalmopathy. V usage is TRBV2 and J usage is TRBJ2-5; 7 bases are shared with TRBD1. Sample: blood. Written as DNA, the CDR3 is TGTGCCAGCAGTGAAGTGGGACAGCTCCAAGAGACCCAGTACTTC. Translated, it gives CASSEVGQLQETQYF.